This T cell receptor beta chain was captured in a study of CD8+CD57+ T cells in acquired aplastic anemia. About the research overall: The average for DNA from sorted CD4+ and CD8+ cells was roughly 3 ug. Study-level points and caveats: Fewer than 35 shared CD8+ CDR3s appeared highly expressed within patients' immunodominant clones.

This clonotype was detected ten times or more. Antigen specificity is unknown. Per germline, CDR1 DFQATT and CDR2 SNEGSKA (reference sequence). This CDR3 contains 12 residues. For CDR3 and TCR beta VDJ profiling, genomic DNA was the template used. TCRdb called the reads again in MiXCR, with one record for every CDR3 protein. The table lists around 150,000 distinct CDR3 sequences, about 40% of them singletons. Sequencing was performed on sorted CD4+, CD8+, or CD8+CD57+ T cells (not recorded which) from PBMCs. This TCR was recovered from a human donor in good health, serving as a control. The V and J genes are TRBV20-1 and TRBJ2-7; 12 bases agree with TRBD2. The CDR3 sequence: CSLTSGSNEQYF. DNA for the CDR3: TGCAGCCTGACTAGCGGGAGTAACGAGCAGTACTTC.